This T cell receptor beta chain is drawn from a study of spatial heterogeneity in lung cancer (dated by TCRdb to about 2019). Looking at the study overall: More beta-chain than alpha-chain transcripts were consistently detected, likely reflecting higher beta-chain transcript abundance. TCR alpha and beta repertoires were quantitatively compared across multiple tumor regions, matched nontumor lung and blood in non-small cell lung cancer. Both alpha and beta chains were TCR-sequenced in 200 to 250 tumor regions, 64 matched nontumor lung samples and roughly 54 PBMC samples obtained at surgery. TCR repertoire features were related to nonsynonymous mutation counts determined by whole-exome sequencing of tumor tissue. In the raw uncorrected reads, each unique combination of TCR and UMI appeared more than ten times on average. Overall study outcomes, separate from this receptor: Ubiquitous expanded tumor TCRs were detected in blood more often at tumor resection than at routine follow-up. Additional single-cell paired TCR alpha and beta sequencing was considered necessary to confirm, at a functional level, the hypothesis that regional TCRs recognize regional mutations.

From cysteine to phenylalanine, the CDR3 is 12 amino acids long. Only the CDR3 portion is preserved as DNA: 36 bases, with reading frame beginning at the first base. Relative to germline, V is 5 bases shorter and J is 6 bases shorter, with 9 bases between their ends. As encoded in the germline V gene, CDR1 is SGHDN while CDR2 is FVKESK. This clonotype was counted ten times or more. Its recognized antigen is unknown. No base qualities exist here, and no much larger clone lies one base off it. The library was obtained by 5' RACE. Instrument on record: NextSeq 500. To allow correction of PCR and sequencing errors, the TCR library protocol tagged every TCR cDNA molecule with a unique molecular identifier. In the original analysis: TCR identification, UMI-based error correction and CDR3 extraction were all carried out with Decombinator tools. Expanded TCRs were defined as those above a frequency of 2 per 1,000, corresponding to the top 1% of the tumor frequency distribution. Renyi diversity was computed with the R vegan package after each repertoire had been subsampled 100 times to 5,000 TCRs. CDR3 similarity networks were built from amino acid triplet string-kernel similarity, with CDR3s being connected when pairwise similarity was above 0.82. The public sequencing data were trimmed at Q25 with fastp and processed into clonotypes with MiXCR by TCRdb, which kept only in-frame beta chains. Each record represents a unique CDR3 protein, reported with the most common genes and DNA among its rows. None of the V and J calls come from the authors' own analysis; TCRdb made them. The table for this sample lists under 75,000 distinct CDR3 sequences; about 8% of them were counted only once. In total, the top ten clones hold more than 13% of the sample.

The sample's time point label, in plain terms: sample taken at primary tumor resection. TCR sequencing used whole RNA extracted from tumor and nontumor lung tissue, or from cryopreserved PBMC samples, without cell sorting. The donors were some 70 patients from the lung TRACERx cohort who had early-stage, untreated non-small cell lung cancer. Only patients for whom sufficient RNA was available from at least two tumor regions were selected for TCR sequencing. The sample here was PBMCs, taken at surgery. The clonotype originates from a female donor with early-stage non-small cell lung cancer. This sequence uses TRBV14 and TRBJ2-3; no D gene can be assigned with confidence. The CDR3 reads CASSVLMDTQYF. The nucleotide sequence is TGTGCCAGCAGCGTACTCATGGATACGCAGTATTTT.